This T cell receptor (beta chain) was documented in a study of blood T cells in healthy people across ages. Together with a sample-barcoded 5' primer, a J-beta primer mix was included in a second PCR lasting roughly 6 to 12 cycles. Tags on each cDNA molecule came from a template-switch adaptor with 12 random nucleotides. TCRdb independently ran MiXCR on the 5' RACE reads; one entry per CDR3 protein. Of about 1 million distinct CDR3 sequences listed, approximately 26% were seen once; the top ten hold less than 0.85%. Looked up from germline, CDR1 is MNHNY and CDR2 is SVGAGI (reference sequence). CDR3 size: 15 residues. The ends were cut back, 2 bases at V and 5 bases at J, with 15 bases in the middle. General observations from the study: Age advanced and TCR beta diversity per million T cells fell, roughly linearly. When set beside aged donors, long-lived donors presented more naive CD4+ cells and higher diversity.

Notes on this clonotype: Its specificity is not known.

The same sample was also studied in work on T cells of mothers and their children. This second study says: Whether pairs are related or unrelated, thymic selection shapes their TCR recombination output in much the same way.

This chain connects TRBV6-6 to TRBJ1-2; no clear D gene. Source material: blood. This sequence was found in a girl aged 2-10 years in good health. The CDR3 protein is CASSYEFGVWYGYTF. In DNA, the CDR3 is TGTGCCAGCAGTTACGAGTTCGGGGTTTGGTATGGCTACACCTTC.